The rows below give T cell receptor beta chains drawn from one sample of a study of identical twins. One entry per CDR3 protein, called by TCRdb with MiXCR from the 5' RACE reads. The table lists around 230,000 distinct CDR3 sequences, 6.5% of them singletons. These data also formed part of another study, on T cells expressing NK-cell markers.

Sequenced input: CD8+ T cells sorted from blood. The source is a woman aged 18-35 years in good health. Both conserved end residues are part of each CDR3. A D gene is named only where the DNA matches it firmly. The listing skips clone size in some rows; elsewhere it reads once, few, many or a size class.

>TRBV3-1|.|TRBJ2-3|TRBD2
CASRRLAGGPRDTDTQYF
TGTGCCAGCAGACGTTTAGCGGGAGGGCCAAGAGATACAGATACGCAGTATTTT
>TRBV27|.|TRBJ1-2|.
CASSFVGTSGYTF
TGTGCCAGCAGTTTTGTAGGGACTTCCGGCTACACCTTC
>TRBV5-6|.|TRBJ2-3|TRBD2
CASSERGTSTDTQYF
TGTGCCAGCAGCGAGCGGGGTACTAGCACAGATACGCAGTATTTT
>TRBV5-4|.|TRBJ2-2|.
CASHFGSNTGELFF
TGTGCCAGCCATTTTGGATCGAACACCGGGGAGCTGTTTTTT
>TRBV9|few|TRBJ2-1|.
CASSGPGVRSGNEQFF
TGTGCCAGCAGCGGACCGGGAGTAAGGTCGGGGAATGAGCAGTTCTTC
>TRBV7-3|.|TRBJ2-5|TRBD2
CASSPGVAGGETQYF
TGTGCCAGCAGCCCCGGGGTAGCGGGGGGGGAGACCCAGTACTTC
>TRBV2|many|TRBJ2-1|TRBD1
CASSYLPGQGNLAVSYNEQFF
TGTGCCAGCAGTTACCTCCCGGGACAGGGGAATCTAGCGGTCTCCTACAATGAGCAGTTCTTC
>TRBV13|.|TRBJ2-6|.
CASSFEGDGANVLTF
TGTGCCAGCAGCTTTGAAGGGGACGGGGCCAACGTCCTGACTTTC
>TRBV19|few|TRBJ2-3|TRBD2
CASSQAGVSDTQYF
TGTGCCAGTAGTCAAGCGGGAGTATCAGATACGCAGTATTTT
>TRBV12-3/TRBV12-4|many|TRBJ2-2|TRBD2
CASITGGASGELFF
TGTGCCAGCATCACCGGGGGGGCGTCCGGGGAGCTGTTTTTT
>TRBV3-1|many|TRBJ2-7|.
CASSSRQESRSGEQYF
TGTGCCAGCAGCTCCCGACAAGAATCGAGATCGGGGGAGCAGTACTTC
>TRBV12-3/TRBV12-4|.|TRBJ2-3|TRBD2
CASSFWASGNPDTQYF
TGTGCCAGCAGTTTCTGGGCTAGCGGGAATCCAGATACGCAGTATTTT
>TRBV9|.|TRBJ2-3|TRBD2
CASSVGEGTTDTQYF
TGTGCCAGCAGCGTAGGGGAGGGCACCACAGATACGCAGTATTTT
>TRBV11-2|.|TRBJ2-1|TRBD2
CASSSGGGYNEQFF
TGTGCCAGCAGCTCGGGGGGTGGCTACAATGAGCAGTTCTTC
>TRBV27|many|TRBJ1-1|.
CASWGGTEAFF
TGTGCCAGCTGGGGAGGTACTGAAGCTTTCTTT
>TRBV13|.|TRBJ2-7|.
CASSLIGDGYEQYF
TGTGCCAGCAGCTTAATAGGGGACGGGTACGAGCAGTACTTC
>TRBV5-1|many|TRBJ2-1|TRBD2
CASSTGLAGYNEQFF
TGCGCCAGCAGCACGGGACTAGCGGGTTACAATGAGCAGTTCTTC
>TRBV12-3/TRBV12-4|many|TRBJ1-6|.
CASSLGQTSYNSPLHF
TGTGCCAGCAGTCTCGGACAGACTTCCTATAATTCACCCCTCCACTTT
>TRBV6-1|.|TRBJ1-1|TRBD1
CASSTTPGQGATEAFF
TGTGCCAGCAGTACCACTCCGGGACAGGGGGCAACTGAAGCTTTCTTT
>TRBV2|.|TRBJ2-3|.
CASRAADYRTDTQYF
TGTGCCAGCAGGGCGGCAGATTACCGCACAGATACGCAGTATTTT
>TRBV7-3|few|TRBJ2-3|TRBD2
CASSLTGGGDTDTQYF
TGTGCCAGCAGCTTAACGGGCGGGGGGGACACAGATACGCAGTATTTT
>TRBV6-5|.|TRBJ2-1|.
CASSYLQGDEQFF
TGTGCCAGCAGTTACCTACAGGGCGATGAGCAGTTCTTC
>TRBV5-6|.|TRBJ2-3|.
CASSLGTFGDTQYF
TGTGCCAGCAGCTTGGGGACCTTCGGGGATACGCAGTATTTT
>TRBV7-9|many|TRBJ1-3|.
CASSLPSPQNTIYF
TGTGCCAGCAGCTTACCCTCCCCCCAAAACACCATATATTTT
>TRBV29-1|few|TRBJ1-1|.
CSVEGSEKAFF
TGCAGCGTTGAAGGTTCAGAAAAAGCTTTCTTT
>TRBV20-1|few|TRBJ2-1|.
CSAQGSTSSYNEQFF
TGCAGTGCCCAAGGGTCAACCAGCTCCTACAATGAGCAGTTCTTC
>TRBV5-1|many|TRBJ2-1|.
CASSLLLFRDEQFF
TGCGCCAGCAGCTTGTTATTGTTTAGGGATGAGCAGTTCTTC
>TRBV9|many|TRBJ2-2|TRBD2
CASSVATSGRGGARDTGELFF
TGTGCCAGCAGCGTAGCTACATCCGGCCGGGGGGGCGCCCGGGACACCGGGGAGCTGTTTTTT
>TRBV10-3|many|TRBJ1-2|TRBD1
CAISPTGGDYGYTF
TGTGCCATCAGTCCGACAGGGGGTGACTATGGCTACACCTTC
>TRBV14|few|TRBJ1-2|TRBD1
CASSQARTGGLHGYTF
TGTGCCAGCAGCCAAGCACGGACAGGGGGTCTACATGGCTACACCTTC
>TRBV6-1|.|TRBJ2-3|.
CASRQWQGITDTQYF
TGTGCCAGCAGGCAATGGCAGGGGATAACAGATACGCAGTATTTT
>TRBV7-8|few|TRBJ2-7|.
CASSLALLGRSYEQYF
TGTGCCAGCAGCTTAGCCCTTTTGGGCAGGAGCTACGAGCAGTACTTC
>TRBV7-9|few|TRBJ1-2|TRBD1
CASSAAGGYGYTF
TGTGCCAGCAGCGCGGCAGGGGGGTATGGCTACACCTTC
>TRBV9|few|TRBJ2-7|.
CASSVGGNSYEQYF
TGTGCCAGCAGCGTAGGTGGGAATTCCTACGAGCAGTACTTC
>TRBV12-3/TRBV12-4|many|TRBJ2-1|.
CASSFVLAPPEQFF
TGTGCCAGCAGTTTTGTGCTAGCCCCGCCTGAGCAGTTCTTC
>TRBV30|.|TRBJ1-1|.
CAWSPNMNTEAFF
TGTGCCTGGAGTCCGAATATGAACACTGAAGCTTTCTTT
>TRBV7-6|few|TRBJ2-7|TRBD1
CASSPRQGSDEQYF
TGTGCCAGCAGCCCAAGACAGGGATCCGACGAGCAGTACTTC
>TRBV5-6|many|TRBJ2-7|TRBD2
CASKTLKPGLVPYEQYF
TGTGCCAGCAAAACACTCAAACCGGGACTAGTCCCCTACGAGCAGTACTTC
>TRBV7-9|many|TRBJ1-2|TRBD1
CASSFSGQSNYGYTF
TGTGCCAGCAGCTTCTCGGGACAGAGTAACTATGGCTACACCTTC
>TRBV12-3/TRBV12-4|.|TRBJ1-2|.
CASSEVDFPGYTF
TGTGCCAGCAGTGAAGTGGACTTTCCGGGCTACACCTTC
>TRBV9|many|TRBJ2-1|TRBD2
CASSVVSGGYREQFF
TGTGCCAGCAGCGTAGTATCGGGAGGATATAGAGAGCAGTTCTTC
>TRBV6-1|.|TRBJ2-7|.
CASSEETGTYEQYF
TGTGCCAGCAGTGAAGAGACAGGAACCTACGAGCAGTACTTC
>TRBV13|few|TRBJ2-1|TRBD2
CASSLMGAGGDSYNEQFF
TGTGCCAGCAGCTTAATGGGGGCGGGAGGGGACTCCTACAATGAGCAGTTCTTC
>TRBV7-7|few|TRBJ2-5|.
CASSLSGVQETQYF
TGTGCCAGCAGCTTATCCGGGGTACAAGAGACCCAGTACTTC
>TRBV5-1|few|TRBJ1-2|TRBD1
CASTLTGGTAYGYTF
TGCGCCAGTACTCTTACAGGCGGGACAGCCTATGGCTACACCTTC
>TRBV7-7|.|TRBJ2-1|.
CASSLAGVDEQFF
TGTGCCAGCAGCTTAGCGGGAGTCGATGAGCAGTTCTTC
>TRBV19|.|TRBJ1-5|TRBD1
CASRPGTGQPQHF
TGTGCCAGTAGGCCAGGGACAGGACAGCCCCAGCATTTT
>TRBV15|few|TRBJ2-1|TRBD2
CATSREGREEDEQFF
TGTGCCACCAGCAGAGAAGGGCGGGAGGAGGATGAGCAGTTCTTC
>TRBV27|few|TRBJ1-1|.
CASSLSRGNEAFF
TGTGCCAGCAGTTTATCAAGGGGTAATGAAGCTTTCTTT
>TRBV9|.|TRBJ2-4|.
CASSVDGVDQYF
TGTGCCAGCAGCGTAGACGGTGTGGATCAGTACTTC
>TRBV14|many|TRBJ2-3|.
CASSQDLGPSTDTQYF
TGTGCCAGCAGCCAAGATTTGGGCCCTAGCACAGATACGCAGTATTTT
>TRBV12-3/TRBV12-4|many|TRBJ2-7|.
CASSLSLSYEQYF
TGTGCCAGCAGTTTGTCCCTCTCCTACGAGCAGTACTTC
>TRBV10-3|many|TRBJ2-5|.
CAISEGALQETQYF
TGTGCCATCAGTGAGGGCGCTCTTCAAGAGACCCAGTACTTC
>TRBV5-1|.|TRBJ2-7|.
CASSLTGGYEQYF
TGCGCCAGCAGCTTGACCGGCGGGTACGAGCAGTACTTC
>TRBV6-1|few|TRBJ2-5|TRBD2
CASSRLARPQETQYF
TGTGCCAGCAGCCGACTAGCTAGGCCCCAAGAGACCCAGTACTTC
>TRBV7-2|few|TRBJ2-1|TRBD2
CASSLSHGRGGDEQFF
TGTGCCAGCAGCTTATCCCACGGGAGGGGTGGTGATGAGCAGTTCTTC
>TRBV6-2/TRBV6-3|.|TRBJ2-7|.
CASSITPGHYSYEQYF
TGTGCCAGCAGCATTACACCGGGACACTACTCCTACGAGCAGTACTTC